A selection of T cell receptor beta chains follows, all from one sample in a study of blood T cell repertoires in COVID-19. Profiling relied on immunoSEQ multiplex PCR, and the TCRdb table lists in-frame clones only, not all of them. The sample has around 480,000 clones, 75% to 90% seen once. Input material: PBMCs or T cells enriched from blood (not recorded which). These receptors came from a woman between 18 and 30 years old who had recovered from COVID-19. Each CDR3 is given with its conserved first and last residue. A D gene is named only where the DNA matches it firmly. Expanded clones are given a class, and other clones once, few, many or no size at all.

v_gene	j_gene	d_gene	abundance	CDR3nt	CDR3aa
TRBV5-1	TRBJ2-7	.	.	TGCGCCAGCAAATGGACGGGGGAGCTGTCGTACGAGCAGTACTTC	CASKWTGELSYEQYF
TRBV5-1	TRBJ1-1	.	.	TGCGCCAGCAGCCCGGGTGGGGAAGCTTTCTTT	CASSPGGEAFF
TRBV6-6	TRBJ2-2	.	.	TGTGCCAGCAGTAAAATGGGCCTAGCGACCGGGGAGCTGTTTTTT	CASSKMGLATGELFF
TRBV5-4	TRBJ1-1	TRBD1	.	TGTGCCAGCAGCGGAGGGACAGAAGGAATTGAAGCTTTCTTT	CASSGGTEGIEAFF
TRBV19	TRBJ2-7	.	.	TGTGCCAGTGGGGTTCAGGGGAGCTCCTACGAGCAGTACTTC	CASGVQGSSYEQYF
TRBV3-1/TRBV3-2	TRBJ2-1	TRBD2	.	TGTGCCAGCACCCGACTAGCGGGGCGGCCCTACAATGAGCAGTTCTTC	CASTRLAGRPYNEQFF
TRBV29-1	TRBJ2-1	TRBD1	.	TGCAGCGCAAGACAGGGATTCGGCAATGAGCAGTTCTTC	CSARQGFGNEQFF
TRBV6-5	TRBJ2-3	TRBD1	.	TGTGCCAGCAGGACAGGGGGGGGCACAGATACGCAGTATTTT	CASRTGGGTDTQYF
TRBV5-1	TRBJ1-1	TRBD1	few	TGCGCCAGCAGCTTGGCCTCAGGGGGCGAAGCTTTCTTT	CASSLASGGEAFF
TRBV10-3	TRBJ1-2	TRBD1	.	TGTGCCATCAGTGACCTCTACAGGGGGGCAAACGGCTACACCTTC	CAISDLYRGANGYTF
TRBV6-1	TRBJ2-4	.	.	TGTGCCAGCAGTGAAGGGCCAGTACAGTACTTC	CASSEGPVQYF
TRBV6-5	TRBJ1-5	TRBD1	.	TGTGCCAGCAGTCCTCTGGGACAGTACAATCAGCCCCAGCATTTT	CASSPLGQYNQPQHF
TRBV5-1	TRBJ2-5	.	.	TGCGCCAGCAGCCCCTGGGTAGGGCCGGGACAAGAGACCCAGTACTTC	CASSPWVGPGQETQYF
TRBV19	TRBJ1-1	TRBD1	.	TGTGCCAGTAGTATGGGCAGGGGGGATGGCACTGAAGCTTTCTTT	CASSMGRGDGTEAFF
TRBV27	TRBJ2-5	TRBD1	.	TGTGCCAGCAGTTACGGACAGGGGCTATCGGAGACCCAGTACTTC	CASSYGQGLSETQYF
TRBV6-5	TRBJ1-3	TRBD1	.	TGTGCCAGCAAGGGGACAGGGCGCTCTGGAAACACCATATATTTT	CASKGTGRSGNTIYF
TRBV5-4	TRBJ1-1	TRBD1	.	TGTGCCAGCAGCGCAAGGGACAGGTTGAACACTGAAGCTTTCTTT	CASSARDRLNTEAFF
TRBV18	TRBJ1-1	TRBD1	.	TGTGCCAGCTCACTTAACAGGGGGTTTTCTGAAGCTTTCTTT	CASSLNRGFSEAFF
TRBV5-5	TRBJ2-6	.	few	TGTGCCAGCAGCTTGGGGGGCGCCCCATCTGGGGCCAACGTCCTGACTTTC	CASSLGGAPSGANVLTF
TRBV19	TRBJ2-1	TRBD1	.	TGTGCCAGTAGTCTCGACAGGGGTCTCAGGCCTGAGCAGTTCTTC	CASSLDRGLRPEQFF
TRBV7-2	TRBJ2-1	TRBD2	.	TGTGCCAGCAGCCCGACCGGACTAGCGGGTGAGCAGTTCTTC	CASSPTGLAGEQFF
TRBV6-5	TRBJ1-2	.	.	TGTGCCAGCAGTTACTCCCGGACAGTCTATGGCTACACCTTC	CASSYSRTVYGYTF
TRBV28	TRBJ1-5	TRBD1	few	TGTGCCAGCAGTTTGGGCAGGGGGCGCTTGGATCAGCCCCAGCATTTT	CASSLGRGRLDQPQHF
TRBV6-5	TRBJ1-1	.	.	TGTGCCAGCAGGGAGGGACTGGCGAACACTGAAGCTTTCTTT	CASREGLANTEAFF
TRBV12-5	TRBJ1-4	TRBD1	.	TGTGCTAGTGGTTTGGGACAGGGAGGTGAAAAACTGTTTTTT	CASGLGQGGEKLFF
TRBV4-1	TRBJ1-4	TRBD1	.	TGCGCCAGCAGCCAAGCGGTAGGGACAGGGAATGAAAAACTGTTTTTT	CASSQAVGTGNEKLFF